The rows below give T cell receptor beta chains drawn from one sample of a study of cytomegalovirus exposure and HLA in healthy donors. Generated by immunoSEQ multiplex PCR, the TCRdb table keeps only in-frame clones and is missing some. The repertoire consists of about 190,000 clones, with about nine tenths occurring once and the leading ten covering over 1%. The sequenced material came from PBMCs. Receptors were obtained from a man aged 25 to 40 in good health and CMV-seronegative. The CDR3 runs from the conserved cysteine through the conserved F or W. The D gene is left open where the match is weak. A clone size is listed for some rows: how often the clone was seen (once, few, many), or a class if it is expanded.

cdr3_nt cdr3_aa d_call v_call clone_size j_call
TGTGCCAGCAGATCCGGGGGTGAGCAGTTCTTC CASRSGGEQFF - TRBV6-4 - TRBJ2-1
TGTGCCAGCAAACCCGGGACAGGGGAAAGCTATGGCTACACCTTC CASKPGTGESYGYTF TRBD1 TRBV28 - TRBJ1-2
TGCGCCAGCAGCCACGGGACAAAAGCTTTCTTT CASSHGTKAFF - TRBV4-3 - TRBJ1-1
TGTGCCAGCAGCGCCATGACAGGGGAAACTGAAGCTTTCTTT CASSAMTGETEAFF TRBD1 TRBV5-4 - TRBJ1-1
TGTGCCAGCAGTTACAAGGGGGTAACCAAAAACATTCAGTACTTC CASSYKGVTKNIQYF - TRBV6-5 - TRBJ2-4
TGTGCCAGTAGTATAGGCCAGGGGAAGTATTTT CASSIGQGKYF - TRBV19 - TRBJ2-3
TGTGCCAGCAGTGAGAGCGGGGGCTACAATGAGCAGTTCTTC CASSESGGYNEQFF TRBD2 TRBV6-1 few TRBJ2-1
TGCAGCCTAGTTGATCCCCCAGGGGCGCAGGGCAATGAGCAGTTCTTC CSLVDPPGAQGNEQFF - TRBV29-1 - TRBJ2-1
TGCGCCAGCAGCTTGGAGTCAGGAGGGTTAGCCAAAAACATTCAGTACTTC CASSLESGGLAKNIQYF - TRBV5-1 once TRBJ2-4
TGTGCCAGCAGCTTCGGCGGGGAGCTGTTTTTT CASSFGGELFF - TRBV5-4 - TRBJ2-2
TGTGCCAGCAGCTTAGGTCGTCCCAGTCTCCCCTACAATGAGCAGTTCTTC CASSLGRPSLPYNEQFF - TRBV7-9 - TRBJ2-1
TGTGCCAGCAGTCCGGCCAGGGCTTCTAATGAAAAACTGTTTTTT CASSPARASNEKLFF - TRBV28 - TRBJ1-4
TGTGCCAGCAGCTTCGGGGGGATTATAGGGAGTCAAGAGACCCAGTACTTC CASSFGGIIGSQETQYF TRBD2 TRBV7-8 - TRBJ2-5
TGTGCCAGCCGCGACCCAGGGCGAAATACGCAGTATTTT CASRDPGRNTQYF - TRBV6-5 - TRBJ2-3
TGCGCCAGCAGGGACAGGGATCGTGAAAAACTGTTTTTT CASRDRDREKLFF TRBD1 TRBV10-2 - TRBJ1-4
TGTGCCAGCAGCCAACATCTCGGGGGCTCCTACAATGAGCAGTTCTTC CASSQHLGGSYNEQFF - TRBV14 - TRBJ2-1
TGTGCCAGCAGCCTTCACGAGGCAGTCTCTGAGACCCAGTACTTC CASSLHEAVSETQYF - TRBV7-9 - TRBJ2-5
TGTGCCAGCAGCCCACAGTCCCAAATGAGCAATCAGCCCCAGCATTTT CASSPQSQMSNQPQHF - TRBV7-8 few TRBJ1-5
TGTGCCAGCCGGACAGGGGGAATGGGCACTGAAGCTTTCTTT CASRTGGMGTEAFF TRBD1 TRBV7-9 - TRBJ1-1
TGTGCCAGCAGATTGGGACAGGGAGGAAGATCAACTAATGAAAAACTGTTTTTT CASRLGQGGRSTNEKLFF TRBD1 TRBV11-2 - TRBJ1-4
TGTGCCAGCTCACCCCAGGCAACTAATGAAAAACTGTTTTTT CASSPQATNEKLFF - TRBV18 - TRBJ1-4
TGTGCCAGCAGTCGAGGGTGGAATCAGCCCCAGCATTTT CASSRGWNQPQHF - TRBV6-5 - TRBJ1-5
TGTGCCAGCAGCCAAGATTGGGGAACTAGCGGGAGAGGTGAGACCCAGTACTTC CASSQDWGTSGRGETQYF TRBD2 TRBV4-2 few TRBJ2-5
TGTGCCAGCAGTTTAACGGGGAACACCGGGGAGCTGTTTTTT CASSLTGNTGELFF - TRBV28 - TRBJ2-2
TGTGCCAGCAGGACAGGGAATGGCGCCGGGGAGCTGTTTTTT CASRTGNGAGELFF TRBD1 TRBV28 - TRBJ2-2
TGCGCCAGCAGCGGAGCGGGACTAGCCCCCTTTAGCTCCTACAATGAGCAGTTCTTC CASSGAGLAPFSSYNEQFF TRBD2 TRBV4-1 - TRBJ2-1